This T cell receptor beta chain comes out of a study of spatial heterogeneity in lung cancer (dated by TCRdb to about 2019). In the study overall: Beta-chain transcripts were consistently detected in greater numbers than alpha-chain transcripts, which likely reflected higher beta-chain transcript abundance. A strong correlation was found between TCR transcript counts in tumor regions and a T cell transcriptional module score from matched bulk RNA-seq. In the raw uncorrected reads, each unique combination of TCR and UMI appeared more than ten times on average. TCR alpha and beta repertoires were quantitatively compared across multiple tumor regions, matched nontumor lung and blood in non-small cell lung cancer. Nonsynonymous mutation counts, determined by whole-exome sequencing of tumor tissue, were related to features of the TCR repertoire. Both alpha and beta chains were TCR-sequenced in approximately 200 tumor regions, 64 matched nontumor lung samples and some 50 PBMC samples obtained at surgery.

The sample's time point label is to be understood as: sample taken at primary tumor resection. Samples were obtained from roughly 72 patients with early-stage, untreated non-small cell lung cancer from the lung TRACERx cohort. Whole RNA extracted from tumor and nontumor lung tissue, or from cryopreserved PBMC samples, was used for TCR sequencing without cell sorting. Only patients for whom sufficient RNA was available from at least two tumor regions were selected for TCR sequencing. Before selection, tumor and adjacent nontumor lung specimens were reviewed by a lung pathologist. Taken from cysteine to phenylalanine, the CDR3 has 16 residues. Only CDR3 DNA remains: 48 bases, in frame from the first base. CDR1 and CDR2 (DFQATT, SNEGSKA) derive from the germline V gene (reference sequence). V and J lose 5 bases and 1 base, and a span of 18 bases separates them. Summary of the overall study and its limitations: The count of ubiquitous expanded TCRs correlated with the count of ubiquitous nonsynonymous mutations, and the count of regional expanded TCRs correlated with the count of regional nonsynonymous mutations. TCR-seq coverage of tumor T cells was estimated at only roughly 7.7% for alpha chains and 12% to 15% for beta chains. The number of expanded intratumoral alpha and beta TCRs correlated with the tumor nonsynonymous mutation count. Additional single-cell paired TCR alpha and beta sequencing was considered necessary to confirm, at a functional level, the hypothesis that regional TCRs recognize regional mutations.

This clonotype was counted at least ten times. Its antigen is unknown. No qualities accompany the bases; no much larger clone lies one base away. Library construction relied on 5' RACE. Sequencing relied on a NextSeq 500. In the TCR library protocol, a unique molecular identifier was attached to each TCR cDNA molecule so that PCR and sequencing errors could be corrected. In the original analysis: TCR identification, UMI-based error correction and CDR3 extraction were performed with Decombinator tools. TCRs above a frequency of 2 per 1,000, corresponding to the top 1% of the tumor frequency distribution, were defined as expanded. Expanded tumor TCRs statistically deemed absent (corrected P<0.05) from at least one tumor region were classed as regional, and all other expanded tumor TCRs were classed as ubiquitous. Each repertoire was subsampled 100 times to 5,000 TCRs, after which Renyi diversity was computed with the R vegan package. CDR3 similarity networks were built from amino acid triplet string-kernel similarity, connecting CDR3s with pairwise similarity above 0.82. Clones were called with MiXCR by TCRdb after fastp trimmed the public reads at Q25, and only in-frame beta chains were retained. Each CDR3 protein appears once, grouped with its most common genes and DNA. TCRdb, rather than the study authors, made the V and J calls. This sample lists around 20,000 distinct CDR3 sequences; 4.5% to 7% were detected once. Approximately 10% of the sample is in the top ten clones.

The receptor was derived from a female donor with early-stage non-small cell lung cancer. The V and J genes are TRBV20-1 and TRBJ1-5; no confident D gene assignment can be made. The source material was lung tumor tissue, sampled at surgery. This receptor carries the CDR3 CSASRSGPGSNQPQHF. In nucleotide form, the sequence is TGCAGTGCTTCTAGGTCGGGCCCGGGGAGCAATCAGCCCCAGCATTTT.